These T cell receptor beta chains were read from a single sample in a study of radiation and T cells in renal cell carcinoma. Using immunoSEQ multiplex PCR, the repertoire was profiled, and TCRdb retains in-frame clones only, with some absent. The data show 150,000 or so clones, with roughly nine tenths seen just once and over 3.5% held by the top ten. Sequences were derived from blood, sampled from a patient whose treatment included radiotherapy and nephrectomy. The source of these receptors is a woman aged 70-85 years with renal cell carcinoma. Each CDR3 is given without its conserved first and last residue.

TRBV6-1 | ASSEGQGGMYEQY
TRBV6-6 | ASSQGQGGKETQY
TRBV19 | ASSILQGDYGYT
TRBV20-1 | SGGLGFGYT
TRBV18 | ASSLSSGVTYNEQF
TRBV6-6 | ASSSGLASYEQY
TRBV11-1 | ASSADSGGVWETQY
TRBV2 | ASSNSNTQY
TRBV19 | ASGGTATYNEQF
TRBV19 | ASSIAVGELF
TRBV5-4 | ASSPSGTSDNEQF
TRBV19 | ASLQRTEAF
TRBV23-1 | ASSQSGRPRVCMGYT
TRBV2 | ASSGSGVRPSTDTQY
TRBV9 | ASRDRGSGELF
TRBV6-1 | ASNLSGNYVRT
TRBV7-2 | ASSLEDSGGPEGTQY
TRBV29-1 | SVVIGGANTGELF
TRBV6-4 | ASSDVFGYGYT
TRBV19 | ASSRDGSNYGYT
TRBV5-4 | ASSSGAAGARTDTQY
TRBV7-9 | ASSLEGGPTDTQY
TRBV4-1 | ASSQDSVLGTQY
TRBV5-1 | ASRKFGTGPNTGELF
TRBV7-9 | ASSFQQGNYGYT
TRBV5-1 | ASSLTTATFQETQY
TRBV13 | ASSPGGGAYEQY
TRBV5-1 | ASSSTGQVYNEQF